Each of the 8 T cell receptor beta chains below was sequenced from the same sample in a study of PD-1 blockade in mismatch repair-deficient tumors. Data came from immunoSEQ multiplex PCR; TCRdb stores just in-frame clones and leaves some out. This repertoire shows more than 85,000 clones, about 79% found once; its top ten account for around 6.5%. The specimen was peripheral blood, collected roughly 36 weeks after starting pembrolizumab. Source of these receptors: an adult with mismatch repair-deficient cancer.

V gene TRBV13 combines with J gene TRBJ1-1, with TRBD1 identical over 10 bases. The CDR3 is 19 amino acids. CDR1 and CDR2 (germline): PRHDT, FYEKMQ (reference sequence). The V gene end was trimmed by 0 bases and the J gene end by 1 base; junction bases not matched to a gene: 11. The chain's CDR3 is CASSLGTGGDWMRNTEAFF. DNA for the CDR3: TGTGCCAGCAGCTTAGGGACAGGGGGCGACTGGATGAGGAACACTGAAGCTTTCTTT.

This clone was seen a single time. This rearrangement joins TRBV9 to TRBJ2-3, with D possibly being TRBD2 (5 bases). This CDR3 has 14 residues. Trimming pared 3 bases from V and 6 bases from J, leaving 14 bases between. Per germline, CDR1 SGDLS and CDR2 YYNGEE. The CDR3 is CASSEASYLDTQYF. The CDR3 region has the DNA TGTGCCAGCAGCGAGGCTAGCTACCTCGATACGCAGTATTTT.

The chain recombines TRBV5-4 with TRBJ2-1; D may be TRBD2 (6 bases). Germline CDR1 is SGHNT and CDR2 is YYREEE (reference sequence). Trimming took off 4 bases at V and 7 bases at J, with 12 bases between the two ends. The CDR3 runs to 13 residues. In DNA form, the CDR3 reads TGTGCCAGCAGCCTCCCTAGCGCAAATGAGCAGTTCTTC. Translated, it gives CASSLPSANEQFF.

This chain joins TRBV27 and TRBJ2-1, with 11 positions matching TRBD2. Trimming removed 4 bases from V and 7 bases from J; junction bases left unmatched: 15. This CDR3 contains 18 residues. Germline V gives CDR1 MNHEY, CDR2 SMNVEV (reference sequence). CDR3 loop: CASSSPYRLAGSTNEQFF. The CDR3 coding sequence is TGTGCCAGCAGTTCCCCCTATCGACTAGCGGGATCTACGAATGAGCAGTTCTTC.

The chain carries TRBV5-1 and TRBJ2-5; TRBD1 matches at 10 bases. Germline-derived CDR1 and CDR2 are SGHRS and YFSETQ. This CDR3 is built from 15 residues. Losses at the gene ends were 2 bases for V and 3 bases for J; bases not matched to a gene: 4. CDR3 nucleotides: TGCGCCAGCAGCTTACAGACAGGGGGCGAAGAGACCCAGTACTTC. It specifies CASSLQTGGEETQYF.

CDR3 coding DNA: TGCGCCAGCAGCCTGGACAGTGGGCAATCTCAGTACTTC. This translates into CASSLDSGQSQYF. The chain employs TRBV5-1 and TRBJ2-4; maybe TRBD1 (6 bases). CDR1 is SGHRS and CDR2 is YFSETQ in the germline V gene. The CDR3 spans 13 residues. Trimming removed 4 bases at V and 12 bases at J, with 17 bases between.

CDR3 sequence (DNA): TGTGCCTTCCGGGACAGGGGCACCGGGGAGCTGTTTTTT. This codes for CAFRDRGTGELFF. This chain uses TRBV30 with TRBJ2-2; 10 nucleotides align to TRBD1. Germline trimming cut 7 bases from V and 4 bases from J; bases unmatched to any gene: 3. This CDR3 has 13 residues. Germline V gene lookup returns CDR1 GTSNPN and CDR2 SVGIG (reference sequence).

The gene calls are TRBV7-9 and TRBJ1-2; no reliable D call. Per the germline V gene, CDR1 is SEHNR and CDR2 is FQNEAQ (reference sequence). The CDR3 totals 11 residues. V lost 4 bases, J lost 8 bases, and 8 bases lay in between. This CDR3 reads CASSSVNGYTF. In DNA, the CDR3 is TGTGCCAGCAGCTCGGTGAACGGCTACACCTTC.